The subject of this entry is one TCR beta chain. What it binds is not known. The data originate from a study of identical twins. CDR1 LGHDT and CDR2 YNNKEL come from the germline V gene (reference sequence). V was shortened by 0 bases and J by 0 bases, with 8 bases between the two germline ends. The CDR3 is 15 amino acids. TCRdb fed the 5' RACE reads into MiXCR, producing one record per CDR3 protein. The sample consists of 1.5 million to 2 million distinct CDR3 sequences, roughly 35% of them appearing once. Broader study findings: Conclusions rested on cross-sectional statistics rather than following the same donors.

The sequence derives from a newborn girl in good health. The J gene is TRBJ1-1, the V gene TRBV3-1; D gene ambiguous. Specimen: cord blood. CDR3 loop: CASSQDAGLNTEAFF. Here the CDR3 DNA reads TGTGCCAGCAGCCAAGACGCAGGCCTGAACACTGAAGCTTTCTTT. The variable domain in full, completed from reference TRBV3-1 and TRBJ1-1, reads DTAVSQTPKYLVTQMGNDKSIKCEQNLGHDTMYWYKQDSKKFLKIMFSYNNKELIINETVPNRFSPKSPDKAHLNLHINSLELGDSAVYFCASSQDAGLNTEAFFGQGTRLTVV.